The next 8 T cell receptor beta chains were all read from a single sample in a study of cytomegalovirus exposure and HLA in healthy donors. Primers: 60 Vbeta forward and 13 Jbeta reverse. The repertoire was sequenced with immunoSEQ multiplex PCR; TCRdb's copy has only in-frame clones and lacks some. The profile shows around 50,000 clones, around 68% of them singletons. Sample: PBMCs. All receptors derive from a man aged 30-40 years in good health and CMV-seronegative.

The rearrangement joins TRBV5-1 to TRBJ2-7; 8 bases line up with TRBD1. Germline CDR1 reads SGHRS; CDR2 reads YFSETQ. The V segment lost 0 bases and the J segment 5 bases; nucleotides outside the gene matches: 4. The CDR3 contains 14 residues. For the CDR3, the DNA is TGCGCCAGCAGCTTGGGACAGGGGAACGACGAGCAGTACTTC. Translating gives CASSLGQGNDEQYF. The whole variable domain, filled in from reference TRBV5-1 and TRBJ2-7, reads KAGVTQTPRYLIKTRGQQVTLSCSPISGHRSVSWYQQTPGQGLQFLFEYFSETQRNKGNFPGRFSGRQFSNSRSEMNVSTLELGDSALYLCASSLGQGNDEQYFGPGTRLTVT.

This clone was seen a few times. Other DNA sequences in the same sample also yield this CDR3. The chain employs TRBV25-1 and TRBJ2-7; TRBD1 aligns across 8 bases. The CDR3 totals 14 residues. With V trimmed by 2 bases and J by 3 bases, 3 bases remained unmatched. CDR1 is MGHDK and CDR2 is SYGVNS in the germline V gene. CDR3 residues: CASSEEGTGYEQYF. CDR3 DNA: TGTGCCAGCAGTGAAGAGGGGACAGGCTACGAGCAGTACTTC.

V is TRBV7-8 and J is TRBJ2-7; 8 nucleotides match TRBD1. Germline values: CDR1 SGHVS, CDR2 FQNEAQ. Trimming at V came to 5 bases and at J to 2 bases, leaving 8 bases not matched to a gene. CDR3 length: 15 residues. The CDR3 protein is CASSPLGTGTYEQYF. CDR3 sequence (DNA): TGTGCCAGCAGCCCATTAGGGACAGGTACCTACGAGCAGTACTTC.

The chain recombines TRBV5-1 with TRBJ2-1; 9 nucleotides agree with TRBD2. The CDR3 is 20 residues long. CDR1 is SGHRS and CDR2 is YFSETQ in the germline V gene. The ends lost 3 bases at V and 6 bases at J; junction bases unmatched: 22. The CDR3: CASSSRVAGVRGGHSNEQFF. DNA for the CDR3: TGCGCCAGCAGCTCCCGGGTAGCGGGAGTCCGCGGTGGTCATTCCAATGAGCAGTTCTTC.

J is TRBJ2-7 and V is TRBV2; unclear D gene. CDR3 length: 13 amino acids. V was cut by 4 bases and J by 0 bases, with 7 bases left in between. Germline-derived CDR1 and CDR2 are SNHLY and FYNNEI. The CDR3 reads CASSVDNSYEQYF. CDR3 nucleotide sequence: TGTGCCAGCAGTGTTGACAACTCCTACGAGCAGTACTTC.

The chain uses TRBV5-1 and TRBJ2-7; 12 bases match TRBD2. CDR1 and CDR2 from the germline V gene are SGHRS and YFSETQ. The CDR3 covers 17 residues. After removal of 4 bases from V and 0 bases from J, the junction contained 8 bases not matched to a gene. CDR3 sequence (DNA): TGCGCCAGCAGCCCCGCCGGACTAGCGGGATACTCCTACGAGCAGTACTTC. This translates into CASSPAGLAGYSYEQYF.

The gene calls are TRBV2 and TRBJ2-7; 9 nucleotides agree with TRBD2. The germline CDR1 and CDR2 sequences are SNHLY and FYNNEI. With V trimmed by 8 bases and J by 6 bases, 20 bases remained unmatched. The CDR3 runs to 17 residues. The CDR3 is CASGQLRWREGMAEQYF. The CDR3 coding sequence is TGTGCCAGCGGACAACTTCGTTGGCGGGAGGGTATGGCCGAGCAGTACTTC.

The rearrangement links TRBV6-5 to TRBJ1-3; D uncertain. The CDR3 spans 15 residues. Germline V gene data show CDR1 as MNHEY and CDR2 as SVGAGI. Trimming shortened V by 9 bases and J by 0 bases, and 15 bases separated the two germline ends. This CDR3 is CASRSDGLSGNTIYF. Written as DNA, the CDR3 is TGTGCCAGTCGGTCTGACGGACTCTCTGGAAACACCATATATTTT.